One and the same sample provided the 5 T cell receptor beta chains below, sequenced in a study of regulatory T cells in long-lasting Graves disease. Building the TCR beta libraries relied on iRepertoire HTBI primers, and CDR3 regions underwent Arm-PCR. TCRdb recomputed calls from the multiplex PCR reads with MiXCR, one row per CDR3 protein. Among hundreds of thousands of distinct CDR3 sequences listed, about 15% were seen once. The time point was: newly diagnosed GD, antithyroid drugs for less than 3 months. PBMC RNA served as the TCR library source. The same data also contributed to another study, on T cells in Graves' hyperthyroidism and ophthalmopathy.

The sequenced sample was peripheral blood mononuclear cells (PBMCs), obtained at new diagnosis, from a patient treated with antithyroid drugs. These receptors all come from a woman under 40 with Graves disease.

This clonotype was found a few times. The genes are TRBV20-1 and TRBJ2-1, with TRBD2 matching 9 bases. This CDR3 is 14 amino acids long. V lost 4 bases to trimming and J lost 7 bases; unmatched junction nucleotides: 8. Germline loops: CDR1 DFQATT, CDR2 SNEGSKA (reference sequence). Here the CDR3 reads CSAKKPGLANEQFF. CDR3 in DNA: TGCAGTGCTAAAAAACCGGGACTAGCTAATGAGCAGTTCTTC.

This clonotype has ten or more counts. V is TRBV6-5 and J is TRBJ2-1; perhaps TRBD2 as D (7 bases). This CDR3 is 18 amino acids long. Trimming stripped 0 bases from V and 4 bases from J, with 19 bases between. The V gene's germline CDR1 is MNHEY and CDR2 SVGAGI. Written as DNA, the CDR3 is TGTGCCAGCAGTTACTCGACCCTGTACGGGGGGCGGTACAATGAGCAGTTCTTC. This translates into CASSYSTLYGGRYNEQFF.

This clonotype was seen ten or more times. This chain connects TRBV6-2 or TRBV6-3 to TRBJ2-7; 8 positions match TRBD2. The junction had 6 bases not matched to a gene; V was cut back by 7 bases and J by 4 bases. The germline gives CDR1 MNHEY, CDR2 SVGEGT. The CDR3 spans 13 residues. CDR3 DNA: TGTGCCAGCACCGACGGGGGGGCTTACGAGCAGTACTTC. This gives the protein CASTDGGAYEQYF.

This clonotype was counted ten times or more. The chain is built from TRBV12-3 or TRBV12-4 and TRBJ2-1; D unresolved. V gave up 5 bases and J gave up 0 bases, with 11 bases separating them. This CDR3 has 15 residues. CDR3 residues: CASSPLALSYNEQFF. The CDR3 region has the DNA TGTGCCAGCAGTCCCCTGGCTCTCTCCTACAATGAGCAGTTCTTC.

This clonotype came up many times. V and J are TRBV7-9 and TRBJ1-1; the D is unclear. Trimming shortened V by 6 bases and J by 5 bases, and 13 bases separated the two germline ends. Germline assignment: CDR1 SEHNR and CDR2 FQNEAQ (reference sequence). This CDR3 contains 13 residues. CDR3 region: CASRDGGGTEAFF. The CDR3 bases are TGTGCCAGCAGGGACGGCGGAGGAACTGAAGCTTTCTTT.